Each of the 17 T cell receptor beta chains below was sequenced from the same sample in a study of shared clonotypes between healthy human individuals. Data came from immunoSEQ multiplex PCR; TCRdb stores just in-frame clones and leaves some out. The sample has 1.5 million to 1.9 million clones, 95% to 99% seen once. Sequenced: naive CD4+ T cells sorted from blood. Indicated subset: CD45RA+ positively selected. The receptors shown here come from a man younger than 45 in good health.

This chain links TRBV19 with TRBJ2-5, with 9 bases identical to TRBD2. CDR1 and CDR2 from the germline V gene are LNHDA and SQIVND (reference sequence). V lost 3 bases to trimming and J lost 5 bases; unmatched junction nucleotides: 10. The CDR3 runs to 16 residues. For the CDR3, the DNA is TGTGCCAGTAGTATGGTGACTAGCGGAGGAGGGGAGACCCAGTACTTC. Translation: CASSMVTSGGGETQYF. The full variable domain, completed using reference TRBV19 and TRBJ2-5, is DGGITQSPKYLFRKEGQNVTLSCEQNLNHDAMYWYRQDPGQGLRLIYYSQIVNDFQKGDIAEGYSVSREKKESFPLTVTSAQKNPTAFYLCASSMVTSGGGETQYFGPGTRLLVL.

This rearrangement joins TRBV27 to TRBJ2-1; 8 bases are a match to TRBD2. CDR3 length equals 12 residues. V was pared by 4 bases and J by 8 bases, with 1 base of the junction left unmatched. Germline CDR1 and CDR2: MNHEY and SMNVEV (reference sequence). As DNA, the CDR3 is TGTGCCAGCAGTTCCGGGAGGGATGAGCAGTTCTTC. Amino acids: CASSSGRDEQFF.

This sequence joins TRBV28 and TRBJ2-5, with D hard to call. V dropped 4 bases and J dropped 4 bases, with 13 bases sitting between them. This CDR3 comprises 14 residues. CDR1 is MDHEN, CDR2 SYDVKM, per germline. The chain's CDR3 is CASSYSVGTETQYF. The CDR3, as DNA: TGTGCCAGCAGTTACTCGGTTGGTACAGAGACCCAGTACTTC. Looking up the rest from reference TRBV28 and TRBJ2-5 gives the full variable domain: DVKVTQSSRYLVKRTGEKVFLECVQDMDHENMFWYRQDPGLGLRLIYFSYDVKMKEKGDIPEGYSVSREKKERFSLILESASTNQTSMYLCASSYSVGTETQYFGPGTRLLVL.

Points on this clone: The junction shows a germline mismatch at one end, possibly a read error. V and J are TRBV7-7 and TRBJ2-1; D ambiguous. The CDR3 consists of 15 residues. Germline lookup yields CDR1 SSHAT and CDR2 FNYEAQ (reference sequence). CDR3 sequence: CASSLSPVRYNEQFF. The CDR3 DNA sequence: TGTGCTAGCAGCTTATCTCCGGTACGCTACAATGAGCAGTTCTTC. Variable domain in full (rest from reference TRBV7-7 and TRBJ2-1): GAGVSQSPRYKVTKRGQDVTLRCDPISSHATLYWYQQALGQGPEFLTYFNYEAQPDKSGLPSDRFSAERPEGSISTLTIQRTEQRDSAMYRCASSLSPVRYNEQFFGPGTRLTVL.

The chain couples TRBV28 to TRBJ2-3; D gene ambiguous. The CDR3 sequence is 11 residues long. V shed 8 bases and J shed 10 bases, with 13 bases lying between them. Germline V gene sequence: CDR1 MDHEN, CDR2 SYDVKM. CDR3 region: CASSSVRAQYF. CDR3 coding DNA: TGTGCCAGCTCTTCGGTCCGGGCGCAGTATTTT.

The CDR3 region is CASRTGLAGDPTGELFF. The DNA for the CDR3 is TGTGCCAGCAGAACGGGACTAGCGGGGGATCCCACCGGGGAGCTGTTTTTT. The genes are TRBV5-8 and TRBJ2-2, with 14 nucleotides matching TRBD2. Germline values: CDR1 SGHTS, CDR2 YDEGEE. The CDR3 length is 17 residues. J gave up 4 bases and V 5 bases, and 7 bases lay outside the gene matches. Supplemented by reference TRBV5-8 and TRBJ2-2, the full variable domain reads EAGVTQSPTHLIKTRGQQATLRCSPISGHTSVYWYQQALGLGLQFLLWYDEGEERNRGNFPPRFSGRQFPNYSSELNVNALELEDSALYLCASRTGLAGDPTGELFFGEGSRLTVL.

A remark on this clone: Other DNA sequences of this sample code for an identical CDR3. The V and J genes are TRBV5-1 and TRBJ2-3; no definite D call. V was clipped by 2 bases and J by 0 bases, with 4 bases between them. The CDR3 contains 13 residues. Looked up from germline, CDR1 is SGHRS and CDR2 is YFSETQ. CDR3 sequence: CASSFQSTDTQYF. The CDR3 nucleotides read TGCGCCAGCAGCTTTCAGAGCACAGATACGCAGTATTTT.

The chain combines TRBV11-2 with TRBJ1-4; D is undetermined. CDR3 length equals 14 residues. The V and J ends lost 4 bases and 4 bases respectively, with 10 bases between them. Germline CDR1 and CDR2: SGHAT and FQNNGV. The CDR3 protein is CASSSARRNEKLFF. CDR3 in DNA: TGTGCCAGCAGCTCGGCCCGTCGTAATGAAAAACTGTTTTTT.

V usage is TRBV15 and J usage is TRBJ2-3; D may be TRBD1 (5 bases). V was clipped by 6 bases and J by 0 bases, with 7 bases between them. Germline CDR1 LNHNV, CDR2 YYDKDF (reference sequence). The CDR3 sequence is 13 residues long. CDR3 residues: CATRTASTDTQYF. The CDR3 DNA reads as TGTGCCACCAGGACAGCGAGCACAGATACGCAGTATTTT.

This chain joins TRBV10-1 and TRBJ2-3; possible D gene TRBD2, 5 bases. The length of the CDR3 is 15 residues. CDR1 is WNHNN, CDR2 SYGVQD, per germline (reference sequence). The V end was cut by 3 bases, the J end by 0 bases, with 10 bases between. The chain's CDR3 is CASSERAASTDTQYF. The CDR3 DNA follows: TGCGCCAGCAGTGAAAGAGCGGCTAGCACAGATACGCAGTATTTT.

The V gene is TRBV7-8, the J gene TRBJ2-7; 11 nucleotides line up with TRBD2. V shed 5 bases, J shed 3 bases, and the junction held 9 bases outside the gene matches. Germline loops: CDR1 SGHVS, CDR2 FQNEAQ. The CDR3 contains 16 residues. The CDR3 is CASSQGLAVGGYEQYF. The DNA for the CDR3 is TGTGCCAGCAGCCAGGGACTAGCGGTTGGAGGCTACGAGCAGTACTTC.

In nucleotides, the CDR3 is TGCGCCAGCAGCTTGGAACCGGGGAACACTGAAGCTTTCTTT. It translates to CASSLEPGNTEAFF. The gene calls are TRBV5-1 and TRBJ1-1; no clear D gene. The germline V gene has CDR1 SGHRS and CDR2 YFSETQ. The CDR3 length is 14 residues. V shed 0 bases and J shed 1 base, with 7 bases lying between them.

J is TRBJ1-2 and V is TRBV18; D unresolved. Trimming took off 0 bases at V and 2 bases at J, with 10 bases between the two ends. Germline V gene lookup returns CDR1 KGHSH and CDR2 LQKENI. The CDR3 consists of 15 residues. The CDR3 DNA reads as TGTGCCAGCTCACCACCGAGGAGCTTGAACTATGGCTACACCTTC. Encoded protein: CASSPPRSLNYGYTF.

For this clone: This specimen includes other DNA sequences encoding the same CDR3. V gene TRBV5-1 combines with J gene TRBJ2-7; D is uncertain. V dropped 0 bases and J dropped 2 bases, with 3 bases sitting between them. Germline-derived CDR1 and CDR2 are SGHRS and YFSETQ. The CDR3 contains 12 residues. CDR3 coding DNA: TGCGCCAGCAGCTTGGGGACCTACGAGCAGTACTTC. This codes for CASSLGTYEQYF.

This chain links TRBV5-1 with TRBJ2-5; 8 nucleotides match TRBD1. Trimming removed 0 bases from V and 5 bases from J; junction bases left unmatched: 6. CDR3 length: 15 amino acids. Germline CDR1 is SGHRS and CDR2 is YFSETQ. The CDR3 coding sequence is TGCGCCAGCAGCTTGGGGGACAGGCAAGACGAGACCCAGTACTTC. Protein sequence: CASSLGDRQDETQYF.

The chain joins TRBV7-2 to TRBJ1-2; TRBD1 aligns across 8 bases. Germline CDR1 is SGHTA and CDR2 is FQGNSA. The CDR3 contains 14 residues. The V gene end was trimmed by 5 bases and the J gene end by 0 bases; junction bases not matched to a gene: 2. The DNA of the CDR3 is TGTGCCAGCAGCCGGGACAGGTCTAACTATGGCTACACCTTC. Its translation is CASSRDRSNYGYTF.

The CDR3 protein is CASSRGQAVPAQHF. The CDR3 bases are TGTGCCAGCAGCCGAGGACAGGCCGTCCCGGCCCAGCATTTT. The genes are TRBV7-2 and TRBJ1-5; 7 bases fit TRBD1. Germline lookup yields CDR1 SGHTA and CDR2 FQGNSA. The CDR3 has 14 residues. The V and J ends lost 5 bases and 11 bases, in that order; junction bases with no gene match: 12.